The rows below give T cell receptor beta chains drawn from one sample of a study of blood T cell repertoires in COVID-19. Clones were read by immunoSEQ multiplex PCR, and TCRdb kept only the in-frame ones, dropping some. The sample consists of fewer than 300,000 clones, around nine tenths of them appearing once. Sequencing input: PBMCs or T cells enriched from blood (not recorded which). The source of these receptors is a woman aged 30 to 39 who had recovered from COVID-19. CDR3s include the opening cysteine and the closing phenylalanine or tryptophan. The order of the fields is clone size, J gene, V gene, D gene, CDR3 DNA, CDR3 protein. D genes are given only for firm matches. Some rows mark clone size as missing; the rest say once, few, many or name a class of expanded clone.

. | TRBJ1-6 | TRBV7-3 | . | TGTGCCAGCAGCTTAACACAGGATTCACCCCTCCACTTT | CASSLTQDSPLHF
. | TRBJ2-7 | TRBV5-1 | TRBD2 | TGCGCCAGCAGCTTGGCGGGGGGCTCCTACGAGCAGTACTTC | CASSLAGGSYEQYF
few | TRBJ1-1 | TRBV4-1 | TRBD1 | TGCGCCAGCAGCCAGGGACAGGACATGAACACTGAAGCTTTCTTT | CASSQGQDMNTEAFF
. | TRBJ1-1 | TRBV6-5 | . | TGTGCCAGCACCTCGGGGGGGGTCGCTGAAGCTTTCTTT | CASTSGGVAEAFF
. | TRBJ2-1 | TRBV10-3 | TRBD1 | TGTGCCATCAGGAAGGGACAGGAGGACCATGAGCAGTTCTTC | CAIRKGQEDHEQFF
. | TRBJ2-7 | TRBV2 | TRBD2 | TGTGCCAGCAGGGGCGGGACTAGCGAAGCCGAGCAGTACTTC | CASRGGTSEAEQYF
. | TRBJ1-5 | TRBV2 | . | TGTGCCAGCAGTCAGGGTAATCAGCCCCAGCATTTT | CASSQGNQPQHF
. | TRBJ2-1 | TRBV7-3 | TRBD2 | TGTGCCAGCAGCTCGGGACTAGCGGGAGGGCCAAATGAGCAGTTCTTC | CASSSGLAGGPNEQFF
. | TRBJ2-5 | TRBV19 | . | TGTGCCAGTAGTATAGATCGGGAGACCCAGTACTTC | CASSIDRETQYF
. | TRBJ2-4 | TRBV30 | . | TGTGCCTGGAGTTTTGCAGACAGAAACATTCAGTACTTC | CAWSFADRNIQYF
. | TRBJ2-5 | TRBV19 | TRBD2 | TGTGCCAGTAGTATTATTTCGGGAGGGCATCAGACCCAGTACTTC | CASSIISGGHQTQYF
few | TRBJ1-4 | TRBV6-1 | . | TGTGCCAGCAGTGAAGATCCAGGGCTTAATGAAAAACTGTTTTTT | CASSEDPGLNEKLFF
. | TRBJ1-1 | TRBV28 | TRBD1 | TGTGCCAGCAGTTTAGCAGGGGGTCCTGGGGCTGAAGCTTTCTTT | CASSLAGGPGAEAFF
. | TRBJ2-5 | TRBV5-4 | TRBD2 | TGTGCCAGCAGCTTTAGCGGGAGACAAGAGACCCAGTACTTC | CASSFSGRQETQYF
. | TRBJ2-2 | TRBV9 | . | TGTGCCAGCAGCCCCCGGAATAGAGGGCCGAACACCGGGGAGCTGTTTTTT | CASSPRNRGPNTGELFF
few | TRBJ2-1 | TRBV19 | . | TGTGCCAGTAGTATTCCCGGACAGCATAGGGATGAGCAGTTCTTC | CASSIPGQHRDEQFF
. | TRBJ2-4 | TRBV19 | TRBD2 | TGTGCCAGTATGAGACTAGCGGGAGGGTTGAACATTCAGTACTTC | CASMRLAGGLNIQYF
. | TRBJ1-1 | TRBV30 | . | TGTGCCTGGAGTGTTTGGAGCACTGAAGCTTTCTTT | CAWSVWSTEAFF
. | TRBJ2-7 | TRBV6-2/TRBV6-3 | TRBD2 | TGTGCCAGCAGTTGGCCGGGACTAGCGGTCCCTGAGCAGTACTTC | CASSWPGLAVPEQYF
. | TRBJ2-7 | TRBV6-5 | . | TGTGCCAGCAGTCCTAGCGCGAACTCCTACGAGCAGTACTTC | CASSPSANSYEQYF
. | TRBJ2-7 | TRBV7-8 | . | TGTGCCAGCAGCTCCGGGACACGTACCTACGAGCAGTACTTC | CASSSGTRTYEQYF
. | TRBJ1-1 | TRBV30 | . | TGTGCCTGGATTAAGAACACTGAAGCTTTCTTT | CAWIKNTEAFF
few | TRBJ1-2 | TRBV6-2/TRBV6-3 | TRBD1 | TGTGCCAGCAGTTACCCCGACAGGGTGGGAAACTATGGCTACACCTTC | CASSYPDRVGNYGYTF
. | TRBJ1-3 | TRBV5-1 | . | TGCGCCAGCAGCTTGTCTTTTTCTGGAAACACCATATATTTT | CASSLSFSGNTIYF
few | TRBJ1-4 | TRBV7-3 | TRBD1 | TGTGCCAGCAGCCCGTCAGGGGGAGCTAATGAAAAACTGTTTTTT | CASSPSGGANEKLFF
once | TRBJ2-1 | TRBV5-4 | TRBD1 | TGTGCCAGCAGCTTGGGACAGGGGGTCGATGAGCAGTTCTTC | CASSLGQGVDEQFF
. | TRBJ2-7 | TRBV6-2/TRBV6-3 | TRBD2 | TGTGCCAGCAGTTACTCGAGGGTTAGCGGGAGGCCCGAGCAGTACTTC | CASSYSRVSGRPEQYF
. | TRBJ1-2 | TRBV27 | TRBD1 | TGTGCCAGCAGTCAAATCGGGACAGGGGTTGGCTACACCTTC | CASSQIGTGVGYTF
. | TRBJ2-2 | TRBV10-3 | TRBD2 | TGTGCCATCTCAACTTTAGCGGGAAGGGACGGGGAGCTGTTTTTT | CAISTLAGRDGELFF
. | TRBJ1-2 | TRBV3-1/TRBV3-2 | . | TGTGCCAGCAGCCAAGATCTCCTTGTGGCTGGCTACACCTTC | CASSQDLLVAGYTF
. | TRBJ2-7 | TRBV29-1 | TRBD2 | TGCAGCGTTGGGGGACTAGCGGGAGTCGCCTACGAGCAGTACTTC | CSVGGLAGVAYEQYF
. | TRBJ2-3 | TRBV20-1 | TRBD2 | TGCAGTGCTAGTAGGACTAGCGGGAGAACAGATACGCAGTATTTT | CSASRTSGRTDTQYF
once | TRBJ1-2 | TRBV5-1 | . | TGCGCCAGCAGCTTGGGGGACAACCTCTACTATGGCTACACCTTC | CASSLGDNLYYGYTF
few | TRBJ2-5 | TRBV28 | TRBD1 | TGTGCCACCTGCAGGACAGGGATAGAGACCCAGTACTTC | CATCRTGIETQYF
. | TRBJ1-5 | TRBV29-1 | . | TGCAGCGTTGAATTCGGTCAGCCCCAGCATTTT | CSVEFGQPQHF
. | TRBJ2-7 | TRBV6-2/TRBV6-3 | . | TGTGCCAGCAGTTACGCCGGACAAGGGTTCTACGAGCAGTACTTC | CASSYAGQGFYEQYF
. | TRBJ1-2 | TRBV18 | . | TGTGCCAGCTCACCCGGTGGACAGTTCTATGGCTACACCTTC | CASSPGGQFYGYTF
once | TRBJ2-1 | TRBV7-6 | . | TGTGCCAGCAGCTTAGAGTCGGGAGGGGGCACTGAGCAGTTCTTC | CASSLESGGGTEQFF
. | TRBJ1-2 | TRBV18 | TRBD1 | TGTGCCAGCTCACCAGAAGAACAGGGGGCCCACTCATATGGCTACACCTTC | CASSPEEQGAHSYGYTF
. | TRBJ1-2 | TRBV19 | TRBD1 | TGTGCCAGTAGTATTGACAGGGTCAACTATGGCTACACCTTC | CASSIDRVNYGYTF
. | TRBJ1-1 | TRBV30 | . | TGTGCCTGGAGCGTCAGGAACACTGAAGCTTTCTTT | CAWSVRNTEAFF
. | TRBJ1-1 | TRBV6-2/TRBV6-3 | TRBD1 | TGTGCCAGCAGCTCGACAGGGGGCGTTAGAAACACTGAAGCTTTCTTT | CASSSTGGVRNTEAFF
. | TRBJ2-5 | TRBV7-7 | TRBD1 | TGTGCTAGCAGCTGGGGGACAGCAGAAGAGACCCAGTACTTC | CASSWGTAEETQYF
. | TRBJ2-5 | TRBV11-2 | TRBD2 | TGTGCCAGCAGCCGCGGGAGAGGGGAGACCCAGTACTTC | CASSRGRGETQYF
. | TRBJ2-7 | TRBV19 | . | TGTGCCAGTAGTAGGTCCCGACGACAGGTATCCTACGAGCAGTACTTC | CASSRSRRQVSYEQYF
. | TRBJ1-1 | TRBV30 | TRBD1 | TGTGCCTGGACCAGAGCAAAGACAGGGGTTGATAAAGTCGGCACTGAAGCTTTCTTT | CAWTRAKTGVDKVGTEAFF
. | TRBJ2-7 | TRBV5-4 | . | TGTGCCAGCAGCTTAACGACATCCACCTACGAGCAGTACTTC | CASSLTTSTYEQYF
. | TRBJ2-7 | TRBV27 | TRBD2 | TGTGCCAGCAGGCGCGGGAGCTCCTACGAGCAGTACTTC | CASRRGSSYEQYF
once | TRBJ2-2 | TRBV19 | . | TGTGCCAGTAGTTATCGGGTGAACACCGGGGAGCTGTTTTTT | CASSYRVNTGELFF
. | TRBJ2-7 | TRBV29-1 | TRBD2 | TGCAGCGCCCGGACTAGCGGTACCTACGAGCAGTACTTC | CSARTSGTYEQYF
. | TRBJ2-7 | TRBV28 | . | TGTGCCAGCGGTCAGGGAAGAGGAGAGCAGTACTTC | CASGQGRGEQYF
. | TRBJ2-1 | TRBV11-3 | TRBD1 | TGTGCCAGCAGCTTACTAGACAGGGGGAATGAGCAGTTCTTC | CASSLLDRGNEQFF